This TCR beta chain was captured by sequencing in a study of blood T cell repertoires in COVID-19. Across the study: Collection of acute and convalescent COVID-19 samples took place in the United States, Italy and Spain. Sample material is recorded as cDNA or gDNA derived from T cells, B-cell-depleted T cells, or PBMCs.

Germline lookup yields CDR1 SNHLY and CDR2 FYNNEI. V shed 5 bases, J shed 4 bases, and the junction held 7 bases outside the gene matches. The CDR3 loop spans 15 amino acids. Original data processing: Amplified reference gene primers provided the basis for estimating nucleated cell counts. TCRdb's table, derived via immunoSEQ multiplex PCR, lists solely in-frame clones and lacks some. From that table come the V and J calls and clone size; the DNA was used to work out D and trimming. In the table there are over 150,000 clones, about 88% of which are singletons. The specimen sequenced was peripheral blood. The chain employs TRBV2 and TRBJ1-5, with 8 bases lining up with TRBD1. This receptor was identified in a man aged 18 to 29 who had recovered from COVID-19. CDR3 sequence (DNA): TGTGCCAGCAGTTTTCAACAGGGGGGAAATCAGCCCCAGCATTTT. Its protein is CASSFQQGGNQPQHF. The entire variable domain, with the rest obtained from reference TRBV2 and TRBJ1-5, is as follows: EPEVTQTPSHQVTQMGQEVILRCVPISNHLYFYWYRQILGQKVEFLVSFYNNEISEKSEIFDDQFSVERPDGSNFTLKIRSTKLEDSAMYFCASSFQQGGNQPQHFGDGTRLSIL.